This passage covers 23 T cell receptor beta chains from one sample sequenced in a study of cytomegalovirus exposure and HLA in healthy donors. The data were produced by immunoSEQ multiplex PCR, yet TCRdb's version contains in-frame clones alone and is incomplete. The table shows about 60,000 clones, with around 96% occurring only once. Sequencing input: PBMCs. These receptors were collected from a man between 18 and 29 years old in good health and CMV-seronegative.

The chain uses TRBV27 and TRBJ2-7, with D perhaps matching TRBD1 (6 bases). V lost 5 bases and J 2 bases, leaving 13 bases between the germline ends. CDR3 size: 14 residues. Germline CDR1 and CDR2: MNHEY and SMNVEV (reference sequence). CDR3 DNA: TGTGCCAGCAGTCCCGGGACAACCACCTACGAGCAGTACTTC. It codes for CASSPGTTTYEQYF.

The rearrangement uses TRBV15 and TRBJ2-7; D is possibly TRBD1 (6 bases). The germline V and J ends were trimmed by 5 bases and 4 bases, with 18 bases remaining between them. This CDR3 region has 15 residues. CDR1 is LNHNV and CDR2 is YYDKDF in the germline V gene (reference sequence). The DNA of the CDR3 is TGTGCCACCAGCGTAGGGGGTCGTCCGGAGTACGAGCAGTACTTC. Translation gives CATSVGGRPEYEQYF. Drawing the rest from reference TRBV15 and TRBJ2-7, the complete variable domain is DAMVIQNPRYQVTQFGKPVTLSCSQTLNHNVMYWYQQKSSQAPKLLFHYYDKDFNNEADTPDNFQSRRPNTSFCFLDIRSPGLGDTAMYLCATSVGGRPEYEQYFGPGTRLTVT.

This rearrangement joins TRBV27 to TRBJ2-5, with D perhaps TRBD2 (7 bases). The V gene's germline CDR1 is MNHEY and CDR2 SMNVEV (reference sequence). The V end was cut by 2 bases, the J end by 4 bases, with 11 bases between. The CDR3 is 14 amino acids. The CDR3 DNA sequence: TGTGCCAGCAGTTTAAGGGGGAGGGGAGAGACCCAGTACTTC. Its translation: CASSLRGRGETQYF.

The CDR3 bases are TGTGCCAGCAGTCCCTCGGGGGAGCTAGATCAGCCCCAGCATTTT. Encoded protein: CASSPSGELDQPQHF. The V call is TRBV27, the J call TRBJ1-5; TRBD1 might be the D (5 bases). This CDR3 region has 15 residues. From germline, CDR1 is MNHEY and CDR2 SMNVEV (reference sequence). V was shortened by 5 bases and J by 5 bases, with 16 bases between the two germline ends.

This clone was counted once. This chain links TRBV4-1 with TRBJ2-2, with D possibly being TRBD1 (5 bases). Trimming left V 8 bases short and J 0 bases short, with 16 bases between. The CDR3 has 16 residues. Germline V gene data show CDR1 as MGHRA and CDR2 as YSYEKL. The CDR3 here is CASETERGTNTGELFF. CDR3 in DNA: TGCGCCAGCGAAACCGAAAGGGGAACGAACACCGGGGAGCTGTTTTTT.

V and J are TRBV15 and TRBJ1-1; D uncertain. Between the trimmed V and J ends, which lost 1 base and 1 base, there was a span of 4 bases. The germline V gene encodes CDR1 LNHNV and CDR2 YYDKDF (reference sequence). The CDR3 is 13 residues long. The CDR3 loop is CATSRGPNTEAFF. In nucleotides, the CDR3 is TGTGCCACCAGCAGAGGGCCGAACACTGAAGCTTTCTTT.

The CDR3 region has the DNA TGTGCCAGCAGCCTTAGCGGGACCCACACAGATACGCAGTATTTT. Protein product: CASSLSGTHTDTQYF. The chain joins TRBV5-4 to TRBJ2-3, with 8 bases that match TRBD2. After removal of 4 bases from V and 2 bases from J, the junction contained 6 bases not matched to a gene. Germline V CDR1 and CDR2: SGHNT, YYREEE (reference sequence). The CDR3 runs 15 residues.

The chain couples TRBV28 to TRBJ2-7; 11 bases agree with TRBD2. The germline gives CDR1 MDHEN, CDR2 SYDVKM. Germline trimming cut 5 bases from V and 3 bases from J; bases unmatched to any gene: 6. This CDR3 comprises 15 residues. CDR3 bases: TGTGCCAGCAGTCCTCTGGGACTAGCGGACTACGAGCAGTACTTC. Protein: CASSPLGLADYEQYF.

The chain couples TRBV6-5 to TRBJ2-1, with D tentatively TRBD1 (6 bases). Trimming pared 2 bases from V and 3 bases from J, leaving 8 bases between. Per germline, CDR1 MNHEY and CDR2 SVGAGI. CDR3 length: 14 amino acids. The CDR3 is CASSYEGGYNEQFF. The CDR3 region has the DNA TGTGCCAGCAGTTACGAAGGGGGCTACAATGAGCAGTTCTTC.

The J gene is TRBJ2-3, the V gene TRBV9, with a weak D call TRBD1 (7 bases). V lost 4 bases and J lost 7, with 16 bases in between. CDR3 size: 14 residues. Germline assignment: CDR1 SGDLS and CDR2 YYNGEE. Written as DNA, the CDR3 is TGTGCCAGCAGCCCAGGGGGACTTTGGAATACGCAGTATTTT. It codes for CASSPGGLWNTQYF.

This clone was recorded only once. The chain employs TRBV5-6 and TRBJ2-5, with 8 bases that match TRBD2. The trim removed 4 bases at V and 2 bases at J, leaving 7 bases unmatched. Germline V lookup: CDR1 SGHDT, CDR2 YYEEEE. This CDR3 is built from 15 residues. The CDR3 spells CASSRLATSQETQYF. CDR3 coding DNA: TGTGCCAGCAGCAGACTAGCGACTTCTCAAGAGACCCAGTACTTC.

This chain links TRBV7-8 with TRBJ2-7; 7 bases are a match to TRBD2. V shed 5 bases and J 2 bases; nucleotides not matched to a gene: 9. The CDR3 runs 15 residues. CDR1 and CDR2 (germline): SGHVS, FQNEAQ. The CDR3 protein is CASSPPAGVPYEQYF. DNA for the CDR3: TGTGCCAGCAGCCCTCCCGCGGGAGTCCCCTACGAGCAGTACTTC.

The chain carries TRBV6-1 and TRBJ1-2, with D possibly being TRBD1 (6 bases). Per germline, CDR1 MNHNS and CDR2 SASEGT. Trimming cost V 7 bases and J 6 bases, with 15 bases left between them. This CDR3 spans 13 amino acids. This CDR3 reads CASKRDRLDGYTF. The CDR3, as DNA: TGTGCCAGCAAAAGAGACAGGCTCGATGGCTACACCTTC.

The chain links TRBV15 to TRBJ1-1; 10 nucleotides match TRBD1. Trimming at V came to 1 base and at J to 1 base, leaving 3 bases not matched to a gene. The germline V gene encodes CDR1 LNHNV and CDR2 YYDKDF (reference sequence). The CDR3 contains 16 residues. CDR3 sequence reads: CATSRGRDRGNTEAFF. CDR3 in DNA: TGTGCCACCAGCAGAGGCCGGGACAGGGGGAACACTGAAGCTTTCTTT.

The V and J genes are TRBV5-4 and TRBJ2-7; 7 bases are shared with TRBD2. The CDR3 extends over 15 amino acids. J was trimmed by 5 bases and V by 0 bases; bases with no gene match: 8. Germline V gives CDR1 SGHNT, CDR2 YYREEE (reference sequence). The CDR3 DNA reads TGTGCCAGCAGCTTGGCGGGTACTAGCGCGGACGAGCAGTACTTC. Encoded protein: CASSLAGTSADEQYF. Using reference TRBV5-4 and TRBJ2-7 for the parts outside the CDR3, the full variable domain is ETGVTQSPTHLIKTRGQQVTLRCSSQSGHNTVSWYQQALGQGPQFIFQYYREEENGRGNFPPRFSGLQFPNYSSELNVNALELDDSALYLCASSLAGTSADEQYFGPGTRLTVT.

The sample holds one count of this clone. V usage is TRBV2 and J usage is TRBJ2-7; 11 bases are shared with TRBD2. Trimming cost V 5 bases and J 3 bases; bases outside gene matches: 15. Germline CDR1 reads SNHLY; CDR2 reads FYNNEI. The CDR3 has 18 amino acids. As DNA, the CDR3 is TGTGCCAGCAGTCTACAGCGGGAAGAACTAGCGGGGGACTACGAGCAGTACTTC. Protein product: CASSLQREELAGDYEQYF.

The genes are TRBV15 and TRBJ2-1; TRBD1 is a possible D gene (5 bases). The CDR3 loop spans 14 amino acids. The V gene's germline CDR1 is LNHNV and CDR2 YYDKDF (reference sequence). Trimming stripped 2 bases from V and 0 bases from J, with 5 bases between. CDR3 in DNA: TGTGCCACCAGCAGACAGGGCTCCTACAATGAGCAGTTCTTC. This translates into CATSRQGSYNEQFF.

J is TRBJ2-5 and V is TRBV6-1, with 8 bases that match TRBD2. The CDR3 sequence is 15 residues long. The V gene end was trimmed by 2 bases and the J gene end by 0 bases; junction bases not matched to a gene: 2. Looked up from germline, CDR1 is MNHNS and CDR2 is SASEGT. This CDR3 reads CASSELAGNQETQYF. DNA for the CDR3: TGTGCCAGCAGTGAATTAGCGGGGAACCAAGAGACCCAGTACTTC.

The chain's CDR3 is CATSSPGVTEQYF. Written as DNA, the CDR3 is TGTGCCACCAGCAGCCCAGGGGTTACGGAGCAGTACTTC. The chain carries TRBV15 and TRBJ2-7, with D possibly being TRBD1 (6 bases). Germline V gene data show CDR1 as LNHNV and CDR2 as YYDKDF (reference sequence). This CDR3 has 13 residues. Trimming left V 3 bases short and J 7 bases short, with 13 bases between.

The genes are TRBV7-9 and TRBJ2-1, with 7 bases fitting TRBD2. There are 14 residues in the CDR3. From germline, CDR1 is SEHNR and CDR2 FQNEAQ (reference sequence). V shed 5 bases and J 4 bases; nucleotides not matched to a gene: 5. The CDR3 loop is CASSGLGEYNEQFF. CDR3 DNA: TGTGCCAGCAGCGGACTAGGAGAATACAATGAGCAGTTCTTC.

The chain's CDR3 is CASGDTGAGEKLFF. The CDR3 DNA follows: TGTGCCAGTGGCGACACAGGGGCGGGTGAAAAACTGTTTTTT. The chain carries TRBV19 and TRBJ1-4, with 7 bases identical to TRBD1. Germline-derived CDR1 and CDR2 are LNHDA and SQIVND (reference sequence). V gave up 8 bases and J gave up 7 bases; unmatched junction bases: 10. There are 14 residues in the CDR3.

V and J are TRBV6-6 and TRBJ1-3, with TRBD1 identical over 8 bases. This CDR3 is built from 15 residues. The germline V gene encodes CDR1 MNHNY and CDR2 SVGAGI (reference sequence). After removal of 2 bases from V and 7 bases from J, the junction contained 7 bases not matched to a gene. The CDR3 loop is CASSYTPTGVNTIYF. CDR3 nucleotides: TGTGCCAGCAGTTACACGCCGACAGGGGTGAACACCATATATTTT.

This chain joins TRBV27 and TRBJ1-5; unclear D gene. Per germline, CDR1 MNHEY and CDR2 SMNVEV (reference sequence). The CDR3 extends over 14 amino acids. V lost 2 bases and J lost 1, with 6 bases in between. The CDR3 sequence is CASSLLGSNQPQHF. The CDR3 DNA sequence: TGTGCCAGCAGTTTACTCGGGAGCAATCAGCCCCAGCATTTT.